This TCR beta chain was identified in a study of control samples from healthy donors and cancer patients. This table comes from immunoSEQ multiplex PCR, and its TCRdb copy is limited to in-frame clones, with some not included. The sample yields 100,000 to 120,000 clones, roughly 90% seen once. V was clipped by 0 bases and J by 2 bases; unmatched bases: 6. Germline V gene data show CDR1 as SGDLS and CDR2 as YYNGEE. The CDR3 consists of 17 residues. The TCR sequence derives from a woman in her fifties or sixties with lung cancer. Sequencing input: PBMCs. The V call is TRBV9, the J call TRBJ2-3, with 10 nucleotides matching TRBD2. CDR3 bases: TGTGCCAGCAGCGTAGGGTCTAGCGGGAGTTTCACAGATACGCAGTATTTT. Protein product: CASSVGSSGSFTDTQYF.